This is a list of T cell receptor beta chains from one sample in a study of blood T cell repertoires in COVID-19. Some clones are missing from TCRdb's copy, which holds only in-frame ones; the method was immunoSEQ multiplex PCR. The data hold more than 300,000 clones, with over 75% observed a single time. Sequencing used peripheral blood. Receptors originate from a woman in her thirties with COVID-19, enrolled during active disease. The CDR3 runs from the conserved cysteine through the conserved F or W. A D gene is named only where the DNA matches it firmly. For some rows the clone size is stated as once, few or many, or as a class when expanded; others skip it.

cdr3_nt cdr3_aa v_call clone_size j_call cdr3_length d_call
TGTGCCAGCAGAACGCTAGCGGGAGGGCCAAAGTGGCACGAGCAGTACTTC CASRTLAGGPKWHEQYF TRBV28 NA TRBJ2-7 17 TRBD2
TGTGCCAGCAGCCTCGGGACTGAGAGCTCCTACGAGCAGTACTTC CASSLGTESSYEQYF TRBV3-1/TRBV3-2 NA TRBJ2-7 15 NA
TGTGCCAGCAGTGATGGCAGGGCCTACGAGCAGTACTTC CASSDGRAYEQYF TRBV2 NA TRBJ2-7 13 NA
TGTGCCAGCAGTGCAACAGGGTACCAAGAGACCCAGTACTTC CASSATGYQETQYF TRBV2 once TRBJ2-5 14 NA
TGTGCCAGCAGCTTGGCTGGGGGTGCGGCGGGAGGCACAGATACGCAGTATTTT CASSLAGGAAGGTDTQYF TRBV7-2 NA TRBJ2-3 18 TRBD2
TGTGCCAGCAGTCGAGGGACTAGCGGGAGCAATGAGCAGTTCTTC CASSRGTSGSNEQFF TRBV28 NA TRBJ2-1 15 TRBD2
TGCGCCAGCAGCCAACTGCTAGCGGGAGACTACGAGCAGTACTTC CASSQLLAGDYEQYF TRBV4-1 NA TRBJ2-7 15 TRBD2
TGTGCCAGCTCACTGGGGGCTATTCAGCCCCAGCATTTT CASSLGAIQPQHF TRBV18 NA TRBJ1-5 13 NA
TGTGCCAGCAGTAACTTAGGGGTGTTCGGGCGCGAGCAGTACTTC CASSNLGVFGREQYF TRBV6-5 once TRBJ2-7 15 NA
TGTGCCAGCAGCTTGAGAGGGGGCGGGTACAATGAGCAGTTCTTC CASSLRGGGYNEQFF TRBV5-4 NA TRBJ2-1 15 TRBD1
TGTGCCAGCAGGGAGACTAGCGGGATGGGAAGCTCCTACAATGAGCAGTTCTTC CASRETSGMGSSYNEQFF TRBV28 NA TRBJ2-1 18 TRBD2
TGTGCCAGCAGAGAGCGGGAGACGAACACCGGGGAGCTGTTTTTT CASRERETNTGELFF TRBV9 NA TRBJ2-2 15 TRBD2
TGTGCCAGCTCCCTCAGACTTGGACAGGGAAGAAACGAGCAGTACTTC CASSLRLGQGRNEQYF TRBV28 NA TRBJ2-7 16 TRBD1